Listed below are T cell receptor beta chains from one sample, sequenced in a study of cytomegalovirus exposure and HLA in healthy donors. Libraries were prepared by immunoSEQ multiplex PCR; TCRdb keeps only in-frame clonotypes and omits some of them. In total, the table holds 150,000 to 200,000 clones. Input material: PBMCs. The receptors were gathered from a woman aged 18 to 35 in good health and CMV-seropositive. Both conserved end residues are trimmed from each CDR3. Each record gives: V gene, CDR3 length, J gene, CDR3 protein.

TRBV4-2	13	TRBJ1-6	ASSRGEQGASPLH
TRBV7-9	12	TRBJ1-3	ASSHDSTGNTIY
TRBV19	14	TRBJ2-7	ASSEGTGVPPYEQY
TRBV5-6	12	TRBJ2-7	ASSPDKFSYEQY
TRBV5-6	14	TRBJ2-1	ASRTGQGAIRNEQF
TRBV7-9	15	TRBJ2-2	ASSSSPGFPNTGELF
TRBV30	12	TRBJ1-2	AWRATGGSYGYT
TRBV4-3	18	TRBJ2-2	ASSHHTWNPGTGITGELF
TRBV7-9	13	TRBJ2-3	ASSAPGGGQNTQY
TRBV6-5	11	TRBJ2-1	ASSGTGENEQF
TRBV6-5	13	TRBJ2-1	ASSYTWTGDGKQF
TRBV19	12	TRBJ1-5	ASSSWGGNQPQH
TRBV5-4	11	TRBJ2-5	ASSLEPGETQY
TRBV4-1	14	TRBJ1-4	ASSQGRLGTNEKLF
TRBV9	17	TRBJ2-2	ASSVGLSGGAPNTGELF
TRBV5-6	14	TRBJ1-1	ASSLIWDRTNTEAF
TRBV18	14	TRBJ2-5	ASSPPSRQGRETQY
TRBV11-2	13	TRBJ2-1	ASSLATSGKGEQF
TRBV9	13	TRBJ1-1	ASSVVGQGGTEAF
TRBV6-1	11	TRBJ1-3	ASSEAEGNTIY
TRBV4-1	12	TRBJ1-5	ASSAEVSNQPQH
TRBV7-5	13	TRBJ1-5	ARSRDRLSNQPQH
TRBV27	13	TRBJ1-2	ASSSGQLANYGYT
TRBV15	11	TRBJ2-7	ATSETGAYEQY
TRBV6-6	13	TRBJ2-3	ASSGWRTSTDTQY
TRBV7-9	14	TRBJ1-5	ASSLRWHLRNRPQH
TRBV2	16	TRBJ1-1	ASSVGQGFGTGNTEAF
TRBV7-9	13	TRBJ2-7	ASSLAWDNSYEQY
TRBV15	13	TRBJ1-2	ATSRGDRENYGYT